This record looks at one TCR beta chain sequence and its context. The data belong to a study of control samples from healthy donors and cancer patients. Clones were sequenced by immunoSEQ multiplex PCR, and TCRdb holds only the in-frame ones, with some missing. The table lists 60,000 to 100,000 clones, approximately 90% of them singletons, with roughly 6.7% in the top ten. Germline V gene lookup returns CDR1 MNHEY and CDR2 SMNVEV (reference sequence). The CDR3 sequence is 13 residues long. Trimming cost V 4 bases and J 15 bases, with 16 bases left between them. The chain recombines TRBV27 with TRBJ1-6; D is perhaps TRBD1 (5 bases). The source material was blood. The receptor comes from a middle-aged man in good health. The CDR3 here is CASSSSGDVLLHF. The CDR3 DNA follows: TGTGCCAGCAGTTCCTCCGGGGACGTTCTCCTCCACTTT.